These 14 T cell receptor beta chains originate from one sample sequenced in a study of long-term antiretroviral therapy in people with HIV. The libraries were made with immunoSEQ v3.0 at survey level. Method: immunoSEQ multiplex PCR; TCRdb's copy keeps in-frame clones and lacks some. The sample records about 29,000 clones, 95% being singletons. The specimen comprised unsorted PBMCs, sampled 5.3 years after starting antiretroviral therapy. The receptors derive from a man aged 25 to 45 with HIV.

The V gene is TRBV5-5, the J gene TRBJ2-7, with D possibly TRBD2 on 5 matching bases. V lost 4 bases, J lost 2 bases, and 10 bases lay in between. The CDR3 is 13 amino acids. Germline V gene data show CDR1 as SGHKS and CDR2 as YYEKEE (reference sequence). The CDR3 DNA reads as TGTGCCAGCAGCGTGGGAGTCCCCTACGAGCAGTACTTC. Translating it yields CASSVGVPYEQYF.

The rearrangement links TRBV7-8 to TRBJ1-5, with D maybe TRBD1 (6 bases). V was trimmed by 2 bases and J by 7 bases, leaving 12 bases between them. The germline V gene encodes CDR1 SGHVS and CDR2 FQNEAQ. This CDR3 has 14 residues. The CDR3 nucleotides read TGTGCCAGCAGCTTATCAGGGGCACGGCAGCCCCAGCATTTT. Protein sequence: CASSLSGARQPQHF.

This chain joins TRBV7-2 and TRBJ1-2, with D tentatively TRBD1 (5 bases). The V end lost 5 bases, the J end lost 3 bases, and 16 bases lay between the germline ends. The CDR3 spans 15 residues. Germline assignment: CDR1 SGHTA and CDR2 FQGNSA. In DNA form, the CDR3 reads TGTGCCAGCAGCCTTGGACTCTCAGGGTACTATGGCTACACCTTC. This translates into CASSLGLSGYYGYTF.

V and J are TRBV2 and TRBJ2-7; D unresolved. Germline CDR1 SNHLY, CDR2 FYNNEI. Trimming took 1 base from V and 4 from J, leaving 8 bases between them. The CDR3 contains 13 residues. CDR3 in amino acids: CASSEEGPYEQYF. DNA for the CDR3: TGTGCCAGCAGTGAAGAGGGCCCTTACGAGCAGTACTTC.

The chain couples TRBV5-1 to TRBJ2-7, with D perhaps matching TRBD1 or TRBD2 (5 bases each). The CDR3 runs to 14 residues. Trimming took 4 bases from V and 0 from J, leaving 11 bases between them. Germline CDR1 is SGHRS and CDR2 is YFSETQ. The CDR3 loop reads CASSPGDGSYEQYF. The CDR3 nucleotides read TGCGCCAGCAGCCCTGGGGACGGCTCCTACGAGCAGTACTTC. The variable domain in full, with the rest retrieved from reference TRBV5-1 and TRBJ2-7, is KAGVTQTPRYLIKTRGQQVTLSCSPISGHRSVSWYQQTPGQGLQFLFEYFSETQRNKGNFPGRFSGRQFSNSRSEMNVSTLELGDSALYLCASSPGDGSYEQYFGPGTRLTVT.

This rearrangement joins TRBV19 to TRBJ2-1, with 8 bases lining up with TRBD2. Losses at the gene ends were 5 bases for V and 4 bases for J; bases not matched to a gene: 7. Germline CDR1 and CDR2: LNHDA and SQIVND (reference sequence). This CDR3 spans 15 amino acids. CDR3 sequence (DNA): TGTGCCAGTAGTTTCAGCGGGGGCCATTACAATGAGCAGTTCTTC. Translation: CASSFSGGHYNEQFF.

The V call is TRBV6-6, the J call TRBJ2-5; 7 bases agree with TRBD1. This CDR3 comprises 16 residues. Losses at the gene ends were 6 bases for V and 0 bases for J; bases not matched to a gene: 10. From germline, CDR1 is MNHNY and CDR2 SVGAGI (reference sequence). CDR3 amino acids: CASRERSTGYQETQYF. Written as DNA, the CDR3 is TGTGCCAGCAGGGAGCGTTCGACAGGGTACCAAGAGACCCAGTACTTC.

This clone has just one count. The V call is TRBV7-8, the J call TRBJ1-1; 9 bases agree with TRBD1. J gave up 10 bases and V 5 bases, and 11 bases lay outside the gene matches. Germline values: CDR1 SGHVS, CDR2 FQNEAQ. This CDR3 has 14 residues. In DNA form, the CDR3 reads TGTGCCAGCAGCAATACAGGACAGGGGATCGTAGCTTTCTTT. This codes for CASSNTGQGIVAFF.

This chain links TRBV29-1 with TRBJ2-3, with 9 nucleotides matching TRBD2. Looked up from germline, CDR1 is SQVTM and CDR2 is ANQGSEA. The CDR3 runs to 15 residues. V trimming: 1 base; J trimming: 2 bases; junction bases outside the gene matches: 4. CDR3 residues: CSVEGSSGITDTQYF. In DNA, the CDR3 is TGCAGCGTTGAAGGTTCTAGCGGGATCACAGATACGCAGTATTTT.

CDR3 sequence reads: CASSLVPWQGDYGYTF. CDR3 sequence (DNA): TGTGCCAGCAGCTTAGTGCCTTGGCAGGGGGACTATGGCTACACCTTC. The rearrangement joins TRBV7-8 to TRBJ1-2; 7 positions match TRBD1. Trimming took 1 base from V and 3 from J; bases not matched to a gene: 8. The CDR3 runs to 16 residues. Per the germline V gene, CDR1 is SGHVS and CDR2 is FQNEAQ.

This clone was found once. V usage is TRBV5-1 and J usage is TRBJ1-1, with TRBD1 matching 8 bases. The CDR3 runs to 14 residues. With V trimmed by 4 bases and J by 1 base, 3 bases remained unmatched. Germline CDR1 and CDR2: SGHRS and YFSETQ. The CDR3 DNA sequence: TGCGCCAGCAGCCTGGACAGGGCGAACACTGAAGCTTTCTTT. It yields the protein CASSLDRANTEAFF.

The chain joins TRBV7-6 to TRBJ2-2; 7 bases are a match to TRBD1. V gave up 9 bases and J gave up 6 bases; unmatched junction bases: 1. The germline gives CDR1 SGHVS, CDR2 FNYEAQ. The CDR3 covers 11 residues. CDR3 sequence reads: CASQGAGELFF. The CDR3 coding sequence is TGTGCCAGTCAGGGGGCCGGGGAGCTGTTTTTT.

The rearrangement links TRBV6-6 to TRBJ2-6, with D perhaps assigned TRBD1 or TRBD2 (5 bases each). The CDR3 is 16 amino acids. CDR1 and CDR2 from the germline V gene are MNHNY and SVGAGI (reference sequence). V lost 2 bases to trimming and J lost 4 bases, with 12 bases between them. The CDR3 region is CASSYPGSTGANVLTF. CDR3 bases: TGTGCCAGCAGTTACCCAGGGAGTACCGGGGCCAACGTCCTGACTTTC.

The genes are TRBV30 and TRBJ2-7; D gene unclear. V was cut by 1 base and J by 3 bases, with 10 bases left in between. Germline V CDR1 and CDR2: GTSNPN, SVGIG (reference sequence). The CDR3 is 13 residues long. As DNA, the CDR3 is TGTGCCTGGAGTGCCTCCCTTTACTACGAGCAGTACTTC. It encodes CAWSASLYYEQYF. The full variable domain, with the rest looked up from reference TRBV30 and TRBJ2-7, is SQTIHQWPATLVQPVGSPLSLECTVEGTSNPNLYWYRQAAGRGLQLLFYSVGIGQISSEVPQNLSASRPQDRQFILSSKKLLLSDSGFYLCAWSASLYYEQYFGPGTRLTVT.